Following are 32 T cell receptor beta chains from one sample sequenced in a study of post-analysis software for immune sequencing data. Study-wide results and limits: Compared with controls, patients had more of about 5 TRBV segments, including TRBV5-6, TRBV5-1 and TRBV20-1.

Antigens of these TCRs are unknown. TCR beta cDNA libraries included unique molecular identifiers. One entry per CDR3 protein, called by TCRdb with MiXCR from the PCR reads. This sample carries about 820,000 distinct CDR3 sequences, under 70% of them seen once, and the ten largest clones take about 4.5%. Sequenced material: blood. These receptors originate from a girl aged 5-17 years with multiple sclerosis.

The chain joins TRBV21-1 to TRBJ2-7; TRBD1, as called in the table, went unchecked against the DNA. TRBV21-1 represents a pseudogene. The CDR3 covers 14 residues. CDR3 nucleotide sequence: TGTGCCACCGTTTTAGGGGGATGGAGGTACGAGCAGTACTTC. It specifies CATVLGGWRYEQYF.

The chain couples TRBV14 to TRBJ2-1; 13 nucleotides line up with TRBD2. Germline V gene data show CDR1 as SGHDN and CDR2 as FVKESK. The ends lost 5 bases at V and 8 bases at J; junction bases unmatched: 9. The CDR3 covers 16 residues. CDR3 nucleotides: TGTGCCAGCAGCGCCCGGACTAGCGGGAGAGGGGATGAGCAGTTCTTC. Its protein product is CASSARTSGRGDEQFF.

This clonotype has a handful of counts. CDR3 amino acids: CASKPGVNQPQHF. In DNA, the CDR3 is TGTGCCAGCAAACCAGGGGTCAATCAGCCCCAGCATTTT. The chain uses TRBV27 and TRBJ1-5; D is possibly TRBD1 (6 bases). Germline V gene sequence: CDR1 MNHEY, CDR2 SMNVEV (reference sequence). This CDR3 spans 13 amino acids. V lost 7 bases and J lost 3, with 10 bases in between.

This clonotype appeared a few times. The chain employs TRBV15 and TRBJ1-1; weak D call: TRBD1 (5 bases). V was trimmed by 0 bases and J by 1 base, leaving 18 bases between them. From germline, CDR1 is LNHNV and CDR2 YYDKDF (reference sequence). The CDR3 covers 18 residues. CDR3 sequence (DNA): TGTGCCACCAGCAGAGAGACCTCGGGGGTTCTGTCGAACACTGAAGCTTTCTTT. Protein: CATSRETSGVLSNTEAFF.

The V call is TRBV20-1, the J call TRBJ1-2; D gene unclear. This CDR3 contains 13 residues. V was cut by 4 bases and J by 1 base, with 10 bases left in between. CDR1 and CDR2 (germline): DFQATT, SNEGSKA (reference sequence). The DNA of the CDR3 is TGCAGTGCTATGGACGGAGATAACTATGGCTACACCTTC. This translates into CSAMDGDNYGYTF.

V is TRBV19 and J is TRBJ2-7, with TRBD1 as a possible D gene (5 bases). CDR3 size: 15 residues. Germline V gene data show CDR1 as LNHDA and CDR2 as SQIVND (reference sequence). V lost 3 bases and J 6 bases, leaving 18 bases between the germline ends. CDR3 protein: CASSIGQGLFLEQYF. As DNA, the CDR3 is TGTGCCAGTAGTATTGGCCAGGGTCTATTTCTCGAGCAGTACTTC.

This clonotype was picked up one time. This chain uses TRBV6-5 with TRBJ2-5, with TRBD2 identical over 8 bases. Trimming took 6 bases from V and 4 from J; bases not matched to a gene: 10. The germline V gene has CDR1 MNHEY and CDR2 SVGAGI. The CDR3 totals 15 residues. Here the CDR3 DNA reads TGTGCCAGCAGAAGAAGCGGGGGCCTGCCAGAGACCCAGTACTTC. It yields the protein CASRRSGGLPETQYF.

The V gene is TRBV29-1, the J gene TRBJ2-5, with D unresolved. There are 10 residues in the CDR3. Germline V gives CDR1 SQVTM, CDR2 ANQGSEA. Trimming shortened V by 6 bases and J by 5 bases, and 7 bases separated the two germline ends. The CDR3 nucleotides read TGCAGCGTCCTCGGGGAGACCCAGTACTTC. Amino acid sequence: CSVLGETQYF. Looking up the rest from reference TRBV29-1 and TRBJ2-5 gives the full variable domain: SAVISQKPSRDICQRGTSLTIQCQVDSQVTMMFWYRQQPGQSLTLIATANQGSEATYESGFVIDKFPISRPNLTFSTLTVSNMSPEDSSIYLCSVLGETQYFGPGTRLLVL.

The gene calls are TRBV7-6 and TRBJ2-1; TRBD2 is a possible D gene (6 bases). Between the trimmed V and J ends, which lost 1 base and 15 bases, there was a span of 16 bases. This CDR3 spans 13 amino acids. Germline V lookup: CDR1 SGHVS, CDR2 FNYEAQ. CDR3 sequence (DNA): TGTGCCAGCAGCTTAGGGCGACTAGATCGTGTGTTCTTC. This encodes CASSLGRLDRVFF.

The rearrangement links TRBV11-2 to TRBJ2-5; D possibly corresponds to TRBD2 (6 bases). The ends were cut back, 4 bases at V and 4 bases at J, with 13 bases in the middle. Looked up from germline, CDR1 is SGHAT and CDR2 is FQNNGV. This CDR3 spans 14 amino acids. DNA of the CDR3: TGTGCCAGCAGCTCCCGGGACTTCACAGAGACCCAGTACTTC. The encoded protein is CASSSRDFTETQYF.

The rearrangement joins TRBV29-1 to TRBJ1-2; the D is unclear. CDR3 length: 11 residues. Germline CDR1 SQVTM, CDR2 ANQGSEA. V was cut by 7 bases and J by 4 bases, with 10 bases left in between. The CDR3 region is CSAWAGYGYTF. CDR3 in DNA: TGCAGCGCCTGGGCCGGCTATGGCTACACCTTC.

This chain connects TRBV5-1 to TRBJ2-7; D is possibly TRBD2 (6 bases). V lost 0 bases to trimming and J lost 4 bases, with 23 bases between them. Germline lookup yields CDR1 SGHRS and CDR2 YFSETQ. This CDR3 contains 18 residues. This chain's CDR3 is CASSLESDGGIPGYEQYF. The CDR3 coding sequence is TGCGCCAGCAGCTTGGAATCGGACGGCGGGATACCTGGTTACGAGCAGTACTTC.

This chain uses TRBV4-1 with TRBJ2-2; TRBD1 matches 7 bases. Trimming took 3 bases from V and 7 from J; bases not matched to a gene: 8. CDR3 size: 15 residues. CDR1 and CDR2 from the germline V gene are MGHRA and YSYEKL. The CDR3, as DNA: TGCGCCAGCAGCCAGCCCGGACAGGCGGTCGGGGAGCTGTTTTTT. Translation: CASSQPGQAVGELFF.

V usage is TRBV5-1 and J usage is TRBJ2-7, with a tentative D call TRBD2 (6 bases). CDR3 length equals 19 residues. V gave up 1 base and J gave up 0 bases, with 23 bases separating them. CDR1 SGHRS and CDR2 YFSETQ come from the germline V gene. The CDR3 region has the DNA TGCGCCAGCAGCTTGTGGGGGACTCAAGATCCCACGGCCTCCTACGAGCAGTACTTC. It is translated as CASSLWGTQDPTASYEQYF.

CDR3 in DNA: TGTGCCAGCAGTCCCCAGGGGAGGAGACCCTACGAGCAGTACTTC. This sequence encodes CASSPQGRRPYEQYF. V and J are TRBV12-3 or TRBV12-4 and TRBJ2-7; either TRBD1 or TRBD2 may supply D (6 bases each). This CDR3 spans 15 amino acids. The V gene lost 5 bases and the J gene lost 2 bases, with 16 bases spanning the gap.

This clonotype was observed a few times. This rearrangement joins TRBV6-1 to TRBJ2-3; tentative D call: TRBD1 (6 bases). This CDR3 has 18 amino acids. V lost 6 bases and J lost 3, with 25 bases in between. The germline V gene encodes CDR1 MNHNS and CDR2 SASEGT. CDR3 residues: CASSPYTARTAVTDTQYF. CDR3 sequence (DNA): TGTGCCAGCAGCCCCTATACGGCCCGGACAGCGGTGACAGATACGCAGTATTTT.

The chain links TRBV28 to TRBJ1-5; D is perhaps TRBD1 (6 bases). V dropped 2 bases and J dropped 0 bases, with 14 bases sitting between them. The V gene's germline CDR1 is MDHEN and CDR2 SYDVKM. The CDR3 contains 17 residues. Written as DNA, the CDR3 is TGTGCCAGCAGTTTAGTTCGGGGGGCAGGTAGCAATCAGCCCCAGCATTTT. Translation gives CASSLVRGAGSNQPQHF.

This chain links TRBV14 with TRBJ2-1; 12 bases fit TRBD2. V lost 3 bases to trimming and J lost 6 bases; unmatched junction nucleotides: 6. The CDR3 covers 16 residues. CDR1 SGHDN and CDR2 FVKESK come from the germline V gene. CDR3 region: CASSQYRTSGVNEQFF. The DNA of the CDR3 is TGTGCCAGCAGCCAGTACCGGACTAGCGGGGTCAATGAGCAGTTCTTC.

The chain employs TRBV7-8 and TRBJ2-3; maybe TRBD2 (5 bases). The CDR3 totals 17 residues. Germline V lookup: CDR1 SGHVS, CDR2 FQNEAQ. V shed 1 base and J shed 3 bases, with 17 bases lying between them. The CDR3 coding sequence is TGTGCCAGCAGCTTAGGGGTACGGGGTTTTGGGACAGATACGCAGTATTTT. It specifies CASSLGVRGFGTDTQYF.

V usage is TRBV6-5 and J usage is TRBJ1-4; TRBD1 is a possible D gene (5 bases). Between the trimmed V and J ends, which lost 4 bases and 8 bases, there was a span of 14 bases. The germline V gene has CDR1 MNHEY and CDR2 SVGAGI. The length of the CDR3 is 14 residues. The CDR3 sequence: CASSSPGRSEKLFF. CDR3 DNA: TGTGCCAGCAGTTCGCCGGGACGGTCAGAAAAACTGTTTTTT.

The J gene is TRBJ2-1, the V gene TRBV25-1; D unclear. The V end was cut by 4 bases, the J end by 7 bases, with 5 bases between. From germline, CDR1 is MGHDK and CDR2 SYGVNS. The CDR3 length is 11 residues. CDR3 bases: TGTGCCAGCAGTGGTTGGAATGAGCAGTTCTTC. This sequence encodes CASSGWNEQFF.

The genes are TRBV4-1 and TRBJ2-5, with 10 positions matching TRBD2. The CDR3 is 17 amino acids. Germline CDR1 reads MGHRA; CDR2 reads YSYEKL. Losses at the gene ends were 2 bases for V and 3 bases for J; bases not matched to a gene: 9. The CDR3 coding sequence is TGCGCCAGCAGCCAACTTCTAGCGGGAGTGGTGGAAGAGACCCAGTACTTC. Residues: CASSQLLAGVVEETQYF.

The CDR3 sequence is CASSLVGASSYEQYF. The CDR3 DNA reads as TGTGCCAGCAGCTTAGTCGGGGCCTCCTCCTACGAGCAGTACTTC. The rearrangement joins TRBV11-2 to TRBJ2-7; D tentatively fits TRBD1 or TRBD2 (5 bases each). CDR1 and CDR2 from the germline V gene are SGHAT and FQNNGV. Between the trimmed V and J ends, which lost 1 base and 0 bases, there was a span of 10 bases. The length of the CDR3 is 15 residues.

V and J are TRBV29-1 and TRBJ2-7, with D hard to call. Per the germline V gene, CDR1 is SQVTM and CDR2 is ANQGSEA. V gave up 4 bases and J gave up 5 bases, with 18 bases separating them. The length of the CDR3 is 14 residues. The CDR3 bases are TGCAGCGTTGCCCCCGCTGTCCCCGGCCACGAGCAGTACTTC. Its translation: CSVAPAVPGHEQYF.

Only a few counts were recorded for this clonotype. The chain joins TRBV18 to TRBJ2-4; 14 bases are a match to TRBD2. V dropped 6 bases and J dropped 7; count of bases not matched to a gene: 8. Germline CDR1 and CDR2: KGHSH and LQKENI. The CDR3 contains 16 residues. The CDR3 reads CASSPGTSGGRNIQYF. The CDR3 nucleotides read TGTGCCAGCTCTCCCGGGACTAGCGGGGGAAGGAACATTCAGTACTTC.

The chain joins TRBV5-1 to TRBJ2-7; 7 bases fit TRBD2. The last part of the DNA fits TRBJ2-4 better; the J call may be wrong. This CDR3 has 14 amino acids. The germline V gene encodes CDR1 SGHRS and CDR2 YFSETQ. The CDR3 is CASSPEPGGSIQYF. CDR3 DNA: TGCGCCAGCAGCCCGGAACCGGGGGGAAGCATTCAGTACTTC.

As concerns this clonotype: A read error may explain this, as a much larger clone is one base away. The chain's CDR3 is CASSPALAGSDTQYF. The CDR3 DNA sequence: TGTGCCAGCAGCCCGGCACTAGCGGGATCAGATACGCAGTATTTT. The rearrangement uses TRBV11-2 and TRBJ2-3, with TRBD2 matching 10 bases. With 5 bases clipped from V and 4 bases from J, the junction kept 6 bases outside the gene matches. The germline V gene has CDR1 SGHAT and CDR2 FQNNGV. The CDR3 contains 15 residues.

The J gene is TRBJ2-1, the V gene TRBV7-3; perhaps TRBD2 as D (6 bases). CDR3 size: 18 residues. CDR1 is SGHTA, CDR2 FQGTGA, per germline. V was clipped by 2 bases and J by 5 bases, with 22 bases between them. In nucleotides, the CDR3 is TGTGCCAGCAGCTTACGGCCGTCCGCTAGCGTAGGGGACAATGAGCAGTTCTTC. This encodes CASSLRPSASVGDNEQFF.

J is TRBJ2-3 and V is TRBV5-5; 9 nucleotides align to TRBD1. This CDR3 spans 16 amino acids. The germline CDR1 and CDR2 sequences are SGHKS and YYEKEE (reference sequence). Unmatched junction bases numbered 7, after V lost 3 bases and J lost 2 bases. CDR3 sequence reads: CASSWDRAKVTDTQYF. As DNA, the CDR3 is TGTGCCAGCAGCTGGGACAGGGCGAAGGTCACAGATACGCAGTATTTT.

Only one count was recorded for this clonotype. The rearrangement uses TRBV10-3 and TRBJ2-7, with 9 bases identical to TRBD1. Looked up from germline, CDR1 is ENHRY and CDR2 is SYGVKD. This CDR3 is built from 18 residues. J lost 3 bases, V lost 4 bases, and 16 bases had no gene match. The CDR3 region has the DNA TGTGCCATCAGTGCCCCGACCTCCGCGGGACAGGGAAACTACGAGCAGTACTTC. Protein product: CAISAPTSAGQGNYEQYF.

The sample holds a few counts of this clonotype. This sequence joins TRBV6-5 and TRBJ2-3; 12 bases match TRBD2. CDR1 is MNHEY and CDR2 is SVGAGI in the germline V gene. Losses at the gene ends were 0 bases for V and 4 bases for J; bases not matched to a gene: 2. The CDR3 runs 16 residues. Written as DNA, the CDR3 is TGTGCCAGCAGTTACTCGACTAGCGGGAGTGCAGATACGCAGTATTTT. Translation: CASSYSTSGSADTQYF.

This clonotype was recorded many times. This chain connects TRBV20-1 to TRBJ2-3; TRBD2 aligns across 9 bases. V lost 6 bases and J lost 7; bases outside the gene matches: 11. Germline loops: CDR1 DFQATT, CDR2 SNEGSKA (reference sequence). This CDR3 has 14 residues. For the CDR3, the DNA is TGCAGTGCCCCCGTTAGTAGCGGGAGACATACGCAGTATTTT. Its translation: CSAPVSSGRHTQYF.